The source of this T cell receptor (beta chain) is a study of early T cells in non-severe SARS-CoV-2 infection. This clonotype occurred many times. A single record per CDR3 protein comes from TCRdb applying MiXCR to the 5' RACE reads. Altogether 35,000 to 40,000 distinct CDR3 sequences are present, 5.8% being singletons, with the ten largest covering roughly 24%. CDR1 is MNHEY and CDR2 is SVGAGI in the germline V gene. The V gene lost 7 bases and the J gene lost 4 bases, with 14 bases spanning the gap. This CDR3 has 13 amino acids. Input material: whole blood. J is TRBJ2-7 and V is TRBV6-5, with D perhaps matching TRBD2 (5 bases). This TCR derives from an adult who was a healthcare worker with PCR-confirmed SARS-CoV-2 infection or an uninfected control (not recorded which). The CDR3 DNA follows: TGTGCCAGCACCCCGGGATCGACTTACGAGCAGTACTTC. Amino acid sequence: CASTPGSTYEQYF.